This TCR beta chain came from a study of T-cell reconstitution after alpha-beta-depleted transplantation in children. Trimming left V 2 bases short and J 2 bases short, with 16 bases between. Germline V lookup: CDR1 MNHEY, CDR2 SVGEGT. This CDR3 comprises 17 residues. Preparation of the TCRbeta library used unique molecular identifiers. TCRdb re-derived calls from the PCR reads in MiXCR, one entry per CDR3 protein. The data contain hundreds of thousands of distinct CDR3 sequences, about 30% of them singletons. The sample holds a few counts of this clonotype. The input for sequencing was PBMCs from the stem cell graft donor, taken from the stem cell graft. This receptor was identified in a human donor who donated a stem cell graft to a child with aplastic anemia. V gene TRBV6-2 or TRBV6-3 combines with J gene TRBJ2-1; weak D call: TRBD1 (6 bases). The DNA of the CDR3 is TGTGCCAGCAGTTACGGGGGCCGGGACGGGGCCTACAATGAGCAGTTCTTC. Translated: CASSYGGRDGAYNEQFF.